These 10 T cell receptor beta chains share one sample of origin, sequenced in a study of cytomegalovirus exposure and HLA in healthy donors. Amplification used 60 Vbeta primers and 13 Jbeta primers. Only in-frame clones appear in the TCRdb table, and some are missing; sequencing was by immunoSEQ multiplex PCR. This sample yields 130,000 or so clones, of which roughly three quarters are seen a single time; about 1% belongs to the top ten. Sequenced sample: PBMCs. Source of these receptors: a woman aged 55-75 years in good health and CMV-seronegative.

This clone was seen a handful of times. DNA of the CDR3: TGTGCCAGCAGCTTCCCCCGGGGTGGGGACACTGAAGCTTTCTTT. It encodes CASSFPRGGDTEAFF. This sequence joins TRBV5-6 and TRBJ1-1; D unclear. In germline, CDR1 is SGHDT, CDR2 YYEEEE. V shed 2 bases and J shed 3 bases, with 14 bases lying between them. There are 15 residues in the CDR3.

The V and J genes are TRBV21-1 and TRBJ2-5; the table calls TRBD2, which could not be checked here. TRBV21-1 is shown as a pseudogene. The CDR3 totals 12 residues. In DNA form, the CDR3 reads TGTGCCAGACGTAGCGGGATGAAGACCCAGTACTTC. This codes for CARRSGMKTQYF.

The table lists this clone with a few counts. This rearrangement joins TRBV6-1 to TRBJ2-5; 10 bases agree with TRBD2. Per germline, CDR1 MNHNS and CDR2 SASEGT. The CDR3 is 15 residues long. V trimming: 4 bases; J trimming: 4 bases; junction bases outside the gene matches: 6. The CDR3 protein is CASSVSGGVGETQYF. CDR3 bases: TGTGCCAGCAGTGTAAGCGGGGGGGTGGGAGAGACCCAGTACTTC.

There are a few counts of this clone. V gene TRBV2 combines with J gene TRBJ2-3; 9 bases align to TRBD1. The junction had 10 bases not matched to a gene; V was cut back by 7 bases and J by 5 bases. The CDR3 has 15 residues. Germline V gives CDR1 SNHLY, CDR2 FYNNEI. In nucleotides, the CDR3 is TGTGCCAGCACGTCCGGGGACAGGGTCGGAGATACGCAGTATTTT. Protein: CASTSGDRVGDTQYF. Combining the CDR3 with reference TRBV2 and TRBJ2-3 gives the whole variable domain EPEVTQTPSHQVTQMGQEVILRCVPISNHLYFYWYRQILGQKVEFLVSFYNNEISEKSEIFDDQFSVERPDGSNFTLKIRSTKLEDSAMYFCASTSGDRVGDTQYFGPGTRLTVL.

This clone was seen once. The J gene is TRBJ1-3, the V gene TRBV6-1, with TRBD1 as a possible D gene (6 bases). Germline V CDR1 and CDR2: MNHNS, SASEGT. The V and J ends lost 4 bases and 0 bases respectively, with 10 bases between them. The CDR3 contains 15 residues. The CDR3 sequence is CASSVRDTSGNTIYF. For the CDR3, the DNA is TGTGCCAGCAGTGTTCGGGACACCTCTGGAAACACCATATATTTT.

This sequence joins TRBV18 and TRBJ1-5, with D perhaps matching TRBD1 (5 bases). The germline V gene encodes CDR1 KGHSH and CDR2 LQKENI. CDR3 length: 16 amino acids. The V end lost 2 bases, the J end lost 0 bases, and 11 bases lay between the germline ends. The CDR3 coding sequence is TGTGCCAGCTCACCATCTTCAGGGATTAGCAATCAGCCCCAGCATTTT. As protein: CASSPSSGISNQPQHF. The complete variable domain, with remaining parts taken from reference TRBV18 and TRBJ1-5, reads NAGVMQNPRHLVRRRGQEARLRCSPMKGHSHVYWYRQLPEEGLKFMVYLQKENIIDESGMPKERFSAEFPKEGPSILRIQQVVRGDSAAYFCASSPSSGISNQPQHFGDGTRLSIL.

Details on this clone: The junction departs from germline at one end; a sequencing error may be responsible. The V call is TRBV7-7, the J call TRBJ2-5; TRBD2 matches at 12 bases. This CDR3 region has 15 residues. Per germline, CDR1 SSHAT and CDR2 FNYEAQ (reference sequence). CDR3 bases: TGTGCTAGCAGCACTAGCGGGGGGCCTCAAGAGACCCAGTACTTC. It encodes CASSTSGGPQETQYF.

This chain joins TRBV5-1 and TRBJ2-7; D may be TRBD1 (5 bases). The CDR3 length is 13 residues. Germline V CDR1 and CDR2: SGHRS, YFSETQ. V lost 0 bases and J lost 4, with 8 bases in between. The CDR3 nucleotides read TGCGCCAGCAGCTTGGCAGGGCGGTACGAGCAGTACTTC. Encoded protein: CASSLAGRYEQYF.

The V call is TRBV4-1, the J call TRBJ2-5; TRBD2 matches at 9 bases. V shed 4 bases, J shed 4 bases, and the junction held 13 bases outside the gene matches. From germline, CDR1 is MGHRA and CDR2 YSYEKL. This CDR3 is 17 amino acids long. The CDR3 region has the DNA TGCGCCAGCAGCCCGCTAGCGGGGCAAGGATTTGGAGAGACCCAGTACTTC. Its protein product is CASSPLAGQGFGETQYF.

The genes are TRBV2 and TRBJ1-1; maybe TRBD1 (6 bases). The CDR3 has 13 amino acids. Germline loops: CDR1 SNHLY, CDR2 FYNNEI. V gave up 2 bases and J gave up 4 bases, with 8 bases separating them. This CDR3 reads CASSEPRGTEAFF. The CDR3 DNA reads TGTGCCAGCAGTGAACCCAGGGGCACTGAAGCTTTCTTT.